The 5 T cell receptor beta chains given below trace back to one sample, sequenced in a study of T cell repertoires in cytomegalovirus infection. TCRdb independently ran MiXCR on the reads; one entry per CDR3 protein. The table records 310,000 or so distinct CDR3 sequences, 15% to 20% of them present only once. The sample was PBMCs. These receptors came from a human donor in good health (CMV status not recorded). Some clones in this sample may be carry-over from other donors' samples.

This clonotype was observed many times. This chain connects TRBV20-1 to TRBJ2-2; 7 nucleotides match TRBD2. CDR1 is DFQATT and CDR2 is SNEGSKA in the germline V gene (reference sequence). This CDR3 contains 14 residues. V dropped 2 bases and J dropped 6; count of bases not matched to a gene: 6. The CDR3 region has the DNA TGCAGTGCTAGATGGGGAGGGGATCCCGGGGAGCTGTTTTTT. It translates to CSARWGGDPGELFF.

In DNA form, the CDR3 reads TGTGCCATCAGGGGGGACAGGGATGAGCAGTTCTTC. Protein: CAIRGDRDEQFF. The V call is TRBV10-3, the J call TRBJ2-1; TRBD1 matches 9 bases. The CDR3 length is 12 residues. Germline-derived CDR1 and CDR2 are ENHRY and SYGVKD. V lost 6 bases, J lost 8 bases, and 2 bases stayed unmatched.

This clonotype appeared many times. The chain uses TRBV7-3 and TRBJ2-6; the D is unclear. V dropped 5 bases and J dropped 0 bases, with 11 bases sitting between them. The germline V gene has CDR1 SGHTA and CDR2 FQGTGA. This CDR3 is 16 amino acids long. CDR3 in DNA: TGTGCCAGCAGCCTAGGACCGCTCTCTGGGGCCAACGTCCTGACTTTC. Residues: CASSLGPLSGANVLTF.

Only a few counts were recorded for this clonotype. V is TRBV4-1 and J is TRBJ1-1; no clear D gene. The CDR3 is 13 residues long. V lost 7 bases and J lost 4, with 13 bases in between. Germline loops: CDR1 MGHRA, CDR2 YSYEKL. CDR3 nucleotides: TGCGCCAGCACGGGTGGAGGGATCACTGAAGCTTTCTTT. Translated: CASTGGGITEAFF.

V usage is TRBV2 and J usage is TRBJ1-1, with 10 nucleotides matching TRBD1. Trimming removed 7 bases from V and 3 bases from J; junction bases left unmatched: 8. Germline-derived CDR1 and CDR2 are SNHLY and FYNNEI. The CDR3 length is 15 residues. As DNA, the CDR3 is TGTGCCAGCACCCGGGTAGGGACAGGGGACACTGAAGCTTTCTTT. Residues: CASTRVGTGDTEAFF.